The T cell receptor (beta chain) under discussion was sequenced for a study of T-cell reconstitution after alpha-beta-depleted transplantation in children. Findings and limits, study-wide: Reportedly, alpha-beta T cells present about two months post-transplant originated from several hundred expanded clones of graft origin. Among T cells one year after transplant, newly produced cells accounted for most counts and diversity. Day-60 TCRbeta diversity that was high in some patients was derived from surviving recipient T cells and thymic progenitors.

Unique molecular identifiers were incorporated during preparation of the TCRbeta library. TCRdb re-derived calls from the PCR reads in MiXCR, one entry per CDR3 protein. The repertoire holds around 960,000 distinct CDR3 sequences, with about 31% as singletons. In its sample, this clonotype was seen a few times. Its antigen remains unknown. The material sequenced was PBMCs, mostly from graft donor cells, taken 360 days after TCRalphabeta/CD19-depleted stem cell transplant. The origin of this receptor is a boy younger than two who had a stem cell transplant for SCID, so the T cells may come from the graft donor.

The CDR3, as DNA: TGTGCCAGCAGTCCCTTAGGGGTGGCGGAGACCCAGTACTTC. Encoded protein: CASSPLGVAETQYF. The V and J genes are TRBV28 and TRBJ2-5; weak D call: TRBD1 (5 bases). This CDR3 is built from 14 residues. Germline-derived CDR1 and CDR2 are MDHEN and SYDVKM. Trimming cost V 5 bases and J 5 bases, with 15 bases left between them.